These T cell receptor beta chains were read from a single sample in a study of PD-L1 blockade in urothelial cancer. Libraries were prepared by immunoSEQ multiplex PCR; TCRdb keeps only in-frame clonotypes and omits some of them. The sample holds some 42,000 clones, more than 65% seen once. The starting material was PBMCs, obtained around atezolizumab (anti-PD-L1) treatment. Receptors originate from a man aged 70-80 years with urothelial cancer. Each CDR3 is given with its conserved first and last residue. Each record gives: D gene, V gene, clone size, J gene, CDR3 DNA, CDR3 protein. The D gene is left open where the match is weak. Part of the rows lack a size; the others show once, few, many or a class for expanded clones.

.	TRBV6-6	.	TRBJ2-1	TGTGCCAGCAGTCGCGACAATGAGCAGTTCTTC	CASSRDNEQFF
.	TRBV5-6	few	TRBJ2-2	TGTGCCAGCAGCTTGGGAGCGGGCGAGAACACCGGGGAGCTGTTTTTT	CASSLGAGENTGELFF
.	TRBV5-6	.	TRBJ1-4	TGTGCCAGCAGCTTGGAGCTCACGCAGGGCCATGCAACTAATGAAAAACTGTTTTTT	CASSLELTQGHATNEKLFF
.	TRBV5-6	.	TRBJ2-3	TGTGCCAGCAGCTTTTTGCCCGGGAAGTCTCTGACAGATACGCAGTATTTT	CASSFLPGKSLTDTQYF
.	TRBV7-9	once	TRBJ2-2	TGTGCCAGCAGCTCGCAAACTAGGAACACCGGGGAGCTGTTTTTT	CASSSQTRNTGELFF
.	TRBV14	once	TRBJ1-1	TGTGCCAGCAGCTTGCGCCAGGACTTTAACACTGAAGCTTTCTTT	CASSLRQDFNTEAFF
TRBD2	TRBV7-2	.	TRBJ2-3	TGTGCCAGCAGCTTAGAGGACTTAGCGGGAGTGGAAGATACGCAGTATTTT	CASSLEDLAGVEDTQYF
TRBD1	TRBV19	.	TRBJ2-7	TGTGCCAGTAGTAGCTGGATTGGGACAGGGGGCTACGAGCAGTACTTC	CASSSWIGTGGYEQYF
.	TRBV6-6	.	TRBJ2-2	TGTGCCAGCCCGGCAGGGCCCTACCCCGGGGAGCTGTTTTTT	CASPAGPYPGELFF
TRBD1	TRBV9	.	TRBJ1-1	TGTGCCAGCAGCGAACAGGGGAGAACTGAAGCTTTCTTT	CASSEQGRTEAFF
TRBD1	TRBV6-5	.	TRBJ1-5	TGTGCCAGCAGTTTCTCAGGGGGTAATCAGCCCCAGCATTTT	CASSFSGGNQPQHF
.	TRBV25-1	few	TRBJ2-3	TGTGCCAGCAGTGAAACCAGGGTGTGGGGCACAGATACGCAGTATTTT	CASSETRVWGTDTQYF
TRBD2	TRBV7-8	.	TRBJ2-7	TGTGCCAGCAGCCGCTTGGGTGAACGGGGGGGCGAGCAGTACTTC	CASSRLGERGGEQYF
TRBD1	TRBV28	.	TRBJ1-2	TGTGCCAGCAGGACAGGGTCTGGCTATGGCTACACCTTC	CASRTGSGYGYTF
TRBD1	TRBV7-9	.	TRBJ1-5	TGTGCCAGCAGCTTAGGGGACAGCAACAATCAGCCCCAGCATTTT	CASSLGDSNNQPQHF
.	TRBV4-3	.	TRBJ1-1	TGCGCCAGCAGCCAAGGTTTGGGACATAACACTGAAGCTTTCTTT	CASSQGLGHNTEAFF
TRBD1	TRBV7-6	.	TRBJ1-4	TGTGCCAGCAGCCCGGACAGGGGGCATTATGAAAAACTGTTTTTT	CASSPDRGHYEKLFF
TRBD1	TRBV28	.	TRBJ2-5	TGTGCCAGCAGTTCGGGACAGCCAGACCAAGAGACCCAGTACTTC	CASSSGQPDQETQYF
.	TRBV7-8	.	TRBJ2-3	TGTGCCAGCAGCTCGACCCCAGGCTCGGTTACGCAGTATTTT	CASSSTPGSVTQYF
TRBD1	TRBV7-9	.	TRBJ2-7	TGTGCCAGCAGCTCCAGGGGGGAGCAGTACTTC	CASSSRGEQYF
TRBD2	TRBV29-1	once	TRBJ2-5	TGCAGCGTTGGGGCTAGCGGGAGGGTAGAGACCCAGTACTTC	CSVGASGRVETQYF
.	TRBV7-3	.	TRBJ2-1	TGTGCCAGCAGCTTAGGCCCTAGCTTCGATGAGCAGTTCTTC	CASSLGPSFDEQFF
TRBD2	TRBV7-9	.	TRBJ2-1	TGTGCCAGCAGCTTAGCCATCGGGACTAGCGGGACCCGGGAGCAGTTCTTC	CASSLAIGTSGTREQFF
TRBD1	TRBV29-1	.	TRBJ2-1	TGCAGCGCCCCGACAGGGGTCGAGCAGTTCTTC	CSAPTGVEQFF
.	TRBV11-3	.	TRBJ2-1	TGTGCCAGCAGCTTAGAAGGTAGCGTTCCCTACAATGAGCAGTTCTTC	CASSLEGSVPYNEQFF
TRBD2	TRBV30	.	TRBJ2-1	TGTGCCTGGACTGGAGGAAATAGCGGGAGGGATATAAGCTCCTACAATGAGCAGTTCTTC	CAWTGGNSGRDISSYNEQFF
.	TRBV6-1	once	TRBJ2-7	TGTGCCACCTCAGGGCCATCGAAGGGATACTACGAGCAGTACTTC	CATSGPSKGYYEQYF
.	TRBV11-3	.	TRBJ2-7	TGTGCCAGCAGCGCCTCCGTCGCCAGGGGCACCGAGCAGTACTTC	CASSASVARGTEQYF
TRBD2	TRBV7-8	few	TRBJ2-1	TGTGCCAGCAGCCCTAGCGGGGGGAGCTCCTACAATGAGCAGTTCTTC	CASSPSGGSSYNEQFF
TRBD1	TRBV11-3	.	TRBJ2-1	TGTGCCAGCAGACAGGGGGATTCCTCCTACAATGAGCAGTTCTTC	CASRQGDSSYNEQFF
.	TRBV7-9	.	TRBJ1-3	TGTGCCAGCAGTCTCTATGGTCTGGGCCGTAAAAACTCCAACACCATATATTTT	CASSLYGLGRKNSNTIYF
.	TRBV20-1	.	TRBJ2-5	TGCAGTGGGGAGGAAGAGACCCAGTACTTC	CSGEEETQYF
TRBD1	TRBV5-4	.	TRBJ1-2	TGTGCCAGCAGCCAGACAGGGCTAGACTATGGCTACACCTTC	CASSQTGLDYGYTF
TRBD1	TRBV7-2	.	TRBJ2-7	TGTGCCAGCAGCTTAGTTGGGACAGGGGGAAATTCCCCCTACGAGCAGTACTTC	CASSLVGTGGNSPYEQYF
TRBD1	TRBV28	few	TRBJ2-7	TGTGCCAGCAGGACCTCAGGGACAGGGCTCGACGAGCAGTACTTC	CASRTSGTGLDEQYF
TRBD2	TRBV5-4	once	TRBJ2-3	TGTGCCAGCAGCTTGGATAGCGGGAGCAGCACAGATACGCAGTATTTT	CASSLDSGSSTDTQYF
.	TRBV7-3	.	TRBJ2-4	TGTGCCAGCAGCTCAACCCCCATTGTCGCGGTCGGCCTAGCATTAATTCAGTACTTC	CASSSTPIVAVGLALIQYF
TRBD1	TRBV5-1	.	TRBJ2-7	TGCGCCAGCAGCCAGACAGGGCTCTCCTACGAGCAGTACTTC	CASSQTGLSYEQYF
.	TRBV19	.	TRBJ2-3	TGTGCCAGTAGTCCAGACCGCAGGGCAGGGGGCACAGATACGCAGTATTTT	CASSPDRRAGGTDTQYF
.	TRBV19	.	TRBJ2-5	TGTGCCAGTAGTATAGACAGGGGCCAAGAGACCCAGTACTTC	CASSIDRGQETQYF
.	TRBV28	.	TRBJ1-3	TGTGCCAGCAGTTTATTGCGTTCTGGAAACACCATATATTTT	CASSLLRSGNTIYF
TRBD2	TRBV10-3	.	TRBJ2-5	TGTGCCATCAGTGAGAAGGAGCTGAAGCGGGATGGGTCAGAGACCCAGTACTTC	CAISEKELKRDGSETQYF